The next 9 T cell receptor beta chains were all read from a single sample in a study of cytomegalovirus exposure and HLA in healthy donors. Measured with immunoSEQ multiplex PCR; TCRdb has only the in-frame clones, and not every one. The profile shows about 200,000 clones, 80% to 90% of them singletons. Specimen: PBMCs. The receptors stem from a woman aged 30 to 39 in good health and CMV-seronegative.

The CDR3: CASSEALLAEIHEQFF. The DNA of the CDR3 is TGTGCCAGCAGTGAAGCGCTTCTGGCAGAAATCCATGAGCAGTTCTTC. The chain carries TRBV2 and TRBJ2-1, with no clear D. Germline CDR1 reads SNHLY; CDR2 reads FYNNEI. Trimming stripped 0 bases from V and 8 bases from J, with 17 bases between. The CDR3 loop spans 16 amino acids.

In nucleotides, the CDR3 is TGCGCCAGCAGTGAGCAGCCCCCTCGGTTGACTAGCGGACGCACAGATACGCAGTATTTT. It specifies CASSEQPPRLTSGRTDTQYF. The gene calls are TRBV10-1 and TRBJ2-3; 9 positions match TRBD2. V was clipped by 2 bases and J by 1 base; unmatched bases: 16. CDR1 and CDR2 from the germline V gene are WNHNN and SYGVQD (reference sequence). This CDR3 comprises 20 residues.

This sequence joins TRBV25-1 and TRBJ2-7; the D gene is possibly TRBD1 (6 bases). Germline V gene sequence: CDR1 MGHDK, CDR2 SYGVNS. The V gene lost 7 bases and the J gene lost 9 bases, with 22 bases spanning the gap. This CDR3 has 14 residues. The CDR3 DNA sequence: TGTGCCAGCAAACAAGCGACAGGTGCCTGTGGGCAGTACTTC. Its protein is CASKQATGACGQYF.

CDR3 DNA sequence: TGTGCCAGCAGCCAAGTGAACAGGGCTAACACTGAAGCTTTCTTT. As protein: CASSQVNRANTEAFF. The chain couples TRBV14 to TRBJ1-1; tentatively, D is TRBD1 (6 bases). V lost 1 base, J lost 2 bases, and 11 bases lay in between. The CDR3 is 15 amino acids. Per germline, CDR1 SGHDN and CDR2 FVKESK.

The rearrangement uses TRBV10-2 and TRBJ2-5; a weak D match, TRBD1 (6 bases). This CDR3 is 12 amino acids long. V lost 5 bases to trimming and J lost 5 bases, with 9 bases between them. The germline CDR1 and CDR2 sequences are WSHSY and SAAADI. CDR3 amino acids: CASSTGRETQYF. In DNA form, the CDR3 reads TGCGCCAGCAGTACAGGGCGGGAGACCCAGTACTTC.

The rearrangement joins TRBV29-1 to TRBJ2-1; tentatively, D is TRBD2 (6 bases). Germline CDR1 reads SQVTM; CDR2 reads ANQGSEA. There are 12 residues in the CDR3. Trimming removed 8 bases from V and 6 bases from J, with 14 bases in between. CDR3 amino acids: CSHRRVGNEQFF. The CDR3 bases are TGCAGCCATCGGAGGGTAGGCAATGAGCAGTTCTTC.

The J gene is TRBJ1-3, the V gene TRBV6-1; possible D gene TRBD1, 6 bases. Germline CDR1 is MNHNS and CDR2 is SASEGT. Trimming pared 7 bases from V and 3 bases from J, leaving 13 bases between. The CDR3 runs 14 residues. CDR3 sequence reads: CASKTGGGGNTIYF. In DNA, the CDR3 is TGTGCCAGCAAGACAGGAGGCGGTGGAAACACCATATATTTT.

This clone has more than one count but fewer than ten. The CDR3 is CASSYPGQGWGGYTF. The CDR3 region has the DNA TGTGCCAGCAGTTACCCGGGACAGGGGTGGGGTGGCTACACCTTC. V is TRBV6-5 and J is TRBJ1-2, with 10 bases identical to TRBD1. Germline CDR1 and CDR2: MNHEY and SVGAGI. The ends lost 2 bases at V and 7 bases at J; junction bases unmatched: 7. This CDR3 region has 15 residues.

Concerning this clone itself: The same CDR3 arises from other DNA sequences in this sample as well. The J gene is TRBJ1-2, the V gene TRBV15; D remains ambiguous. The V and J ends lost 0 bases and 2 bases respectively, with 4 bases between them. Germline V gene data show CDR1 as LNHNV and CDR2 as YYDKDF (reference sequence). This CDR3 has 13 residues. The CDR3: CATSRDTNYGYTF. The CDR3 DNA follows: TGTGCCACCAGCAGAGATACAAACTATGGCTACACCTTC.